The 29 T cell receptor beta chains listed next were all sequenced from one sample in a study of human T cells and chemical hapten exposure. TCRdb analysed the RACE reads with MiXCR anew, one entry per CDR3 protein. The sample includes 30,000 or so distinct CDR3 sequences, about 7.7% of them seen just once. Stated time point: healthy volunteer bleed at 2 weeks. Whole blood, unfractionated, served as the material for total RNA extraction. The material sequenced was whole blood. Receptors originate from a human donor in good health. Some clones in this sample may be carry-over from other donors' samples.

This clonotype has just a few counts. This rearrangement joins TRBV29-1 to TRBJ1-5; D gene uncertain. The CDR3 consists of 14 residues. Germline V CDR1 and CDR2: SQVTM, ANQGSEA. Trimming cost V 4 bases and J 3 bases, with 13 bases left between them. The CDR3 sequence is CSVGEWGINQPQHF. DNA for the CDR3: TGCAGCGTTGGTGAGTGGGGAATCAATCAGCCCCAGCATTTT.

This chain uses TRBV2 with TRBJ2-1, with TRBD1 identical over 7 bases. Germline loops: CDR1 SNHLY, CDR2 FYNNEI. Germline trimming cut 6 bases from V and 6 bases from J; bases unmatched to any gene: 14. This CDR3 region has 16 residues. CDR3 nucleotide sequence: TGTGCCAGCAGCCCCGCGACAGGGTCGGGAACCAATGAGCAGTTCTTC. Its protein is CASSPATGSGTNEQFF.

This clonotype is deemed medium-sized (0.01 to 0.1%). This chain uses TRBV7-9 with TRBJ2-5; D unresolved. Germline V CDR1 and CDR2: SEHNR, FQNEAQ (reference sequence). V lost 2 bases to trimming and J lost 5 bases, with 12 bases between them. This CDR3 contains 14 residues. CDR3 nucleotides: TGTGCCAGCAGCTTACAACGGTCCGGGGAGACCCAGTACTTC. This encodes CASSLQRSGETQYF.

Many counts were recorded for this clonotype. The rearrangement uses TRBV2 and TRBJ2-3, with TRBD1 matching over 10 bases. In germline, CDR1 is SNHLY, CDR2 FYNNEI. The CDR3 has 13 residues. V lost 8 bases to trimming and J lost 6 bases; unmatched junction nucleotides: 5. This chain's CDR3 is CASGDRGLDTQYF. In DNA form, the CDR3 reads TGTGCCAGCGGGGACAGGGGTCTGGATACGCAGTATTTT.

This clonotype was seen a handful of times. The genes are TRBV7-9 and TRBJ2-3, with D perhaps given as TRBD1 or TRBD2 (5 bases each). This CDR3 comprises 16 residues. Germline CDR1 reads SEHNR; CDR2 reads FQNEAQ (reference sequence). V lost 0 bases to trimming and J lost 2 bases, with 12 bases between them. Here the CDR3 DNA reads TGTGCCAGCAGCTTAGCGCGGAGAGGGGCCACAGATACGCAGTATTTT. Residues: CASSLARRGATDTQYF.

This clonotype was found a few times. This chain joins TRBV9 and TRBJ1-6; 7 bases align to TRBD1. Germline V gene sequence: CDR1 SGDLS, CDR2 YYNGEE. Unmatched junction bases numbered 4, after V lost 4 bases and J lost 6 bases. CDR3 length equals 14 residues. The CDR3 is CASSPGGGNSPLHF. The CDR3 DNA reads TGTGCCAGCAGCCCAGGGGGAGGTAATTCACCCCTCCACTTT.

This clonotype came up once. V gene TRBV27 combines with J gene TRBJ1-5, with D tentatively TRBD1 (5 bases). CDR1 MNHEY and CDR2 SMNVEV come from the germline V gene (reference sequence). There are 16 residues in the CDR3. V was trimmed by 6 bases and J by 4 bases, leaving 19 bases between them. This CDR3 is CASSQTQTEFNQPQHF. The CDR3 nucleotides read TGTGCCAGCAGCCAGACCCAGACAGAATTTAATCAGCCCCAGCATTTT.

This clonotype was found a few times. This sequence joins TRBV29-1 and TRBJ2-7; D gene uncertain. This CDR3 is 12 amino acids long. The V gene's germline CDR1 is SQVTM and CDR2 ANQGSEA. The ends were cut back, 3 bases at V and 3 bases at J, with 9 bases in the middle. The CDR3 here is CSVETIYYEQYF. The DNA for the CDR3 is TGCAGCGTTGAGACGATCTACTACGAGCAGTACTTC.

Ten or more counts support this clonotype. The rearrangement uses TRBV6-1 and TRBJ2-3, with TRBD2 matching over 7 bases. CDR1 is MNHNS and CDR2 is SASEGT in the germline V gene. Unmatched junction bases numbered 2, after V lost 1 base and J lost 1 base. This CDR3 has 15 residues. The CDR3 nucleotides are TGTGCCAGCAGTGAAGTTGCGGGGGGCACAGATACGCAGTATTTT. Its protein is CASSEVAGGTDTQYF.

This clonotype showed up many times. The gene calls are TRBV6-5 and TRBJ2-5; D possibly corresponds to TRBD1 (6 bases). The length of the CDR3 is 14 residues. CDR1 is MNHEY and CDR2 is SVGAGI in the germline V gene. V gave up 2 bases and J gave up 5 bases, with 12 bases separating them. CDR3 protein: CASSYQTGGETQYF. CDR3 nucleotides: TGTGCCAGCAGTTACCAGACAGGCGGGGAGACCCAGTACTTC.

This clonotype has more than one count but fewer than ten. J is TRBJ1-1 and V is TRBV3-1; 8 bases map to TRBD1. Germline CDR1 LGHDT, CDR2 YNNKEL (reference sequence). With 4 bases clipped from V and 10 bases from J, the junction kept 5 bases outside the gene matches. CDR3 length equals 12 residues. The CDR3 DNA follows: TGTGCCAGCAGCCGCGGACAGGGTGGAGCTTTCTTT. Protein product: CASSRGQGGAFF.

With regard to this clonotype: Being one base from a much bigger clone, this may be a read error. The rearrangement joins TRBV5-8 to TRBJ2-7; D may correspond to TRBD1 or TRBD2 (5 bases each). The germline CDR1 and CDR2 sequences are SGHTS and YDEGEE. The CDR3 length is 15 residues. Trimming took 0 bases from V and 3 from J, leaving 13 bases between them. The CDR3 region is CASSLGAGSGYEQYF. In DNA form, the CDR3 reads TGTGCCAGCAGCTTGGGGGCAGGGAGCGGCTACGAGCAGTACTTC.

This clonotype occurred many times. The chain employs TRBV18 and TRBJ1-5; unclear D gene. In germline, CDR1 is KGHSH, CDR2 LQKENI. The CDR3 sequence is 13 residues long. V shed 6 bases and J shed 9 bases, with 15 bases lying between them. In nucleotides, the CDR3 is TGTGCCAGCTCGCGGGGAGGGTTAGGGCCCCAGCATTTT. As protein: CASSRGGLGPQHF.

This clonotype was counted only a few times. The rearrangement links TRBV3-1 to TRBJ2-7; 9 bases fit TRBD2. V lost 4 bases and J lost 5; bases outside the gene matches: 18. The CDR3 loop spans 18 amino acids. In germline, CDR1 is LGHDT, CDR2 YNNKEL (reference sequence). The CDR3, as DNA: TGTGCCAGCAGCCTGTCCCTGAGGTTGACTAGCGGTACAGACGAGCAGTACTTC. It specifies CASSLSLRLTSGTDEQYF.

This clonotype was counted many times. This chain links TRBV5-1 with TRBJ2-4, with TRBD1 matching 9 bases. In germline, CDR1 is SGHRS, CDR2 YFSETQ. This CDR3 has 18 residues. Trimming removed 4 bases from V and 0 bases from J; junction bases left unmatched: 11. The CDR3 sequence: CASSPTYRGQLAKNIQYF. CDR3 nucleotide sequence: TGCGCCAGCAGCCCTACTTACAGGGGGCAGCTAGCCAAAAACATTCAGTACTTC.

This clonotype was detected a few times. This chain links TRBV18 with TRBJ1-1; a weak D match, TRBD1 (5 bases). The germline V gene encodes CDR1 KGHSH and CDR2 LQKENI. Trimming cost V 1 base and J 4 bases, with 16 bases left between them. The length of the CDR3 is 16 residues. The DNA of the CDR3 is TGTGCCAGCTCACCACTCGACTCAACTCAGGGCACTGAAGCTTTCTTT. It yields the protein CASSPLDSTQGTEAFF.

This clonotype was detected ten times or more. V usage is TRBV29-1 and J usage is TRBJ2-5, with a weak D call TRBD2 (7 bases). The CDR3 has 13 amino acids. Germline assignment: CDR1 SQVTM and CDR2 ANQGSEA. V was clipped by 8 bases and J by 4 bases, with 17 bases between them. The CDR3 coding sequence is TGCAGCTCGGTCGGGGGGCGCTTAGAGACCCAGTACTTC. It specifies CSSVGGRLETQYF. Looking up the rest from reference TRBV29-1 and TRBJ2-5 gives the full variable domain: SAVISQKPSRDICQRGTSLTIQCQVDSQVTMMFWYRQQPGQSLTLIATANQGSEATYESGFVIDKFPISRPNLTFSTLTVSNMSPEDSSIYLCSSVGGRLETQYFGPGTRLLVL.

This clonotype was seen only a few times. The chain uses TRBV20-1 and TRBJ2-1, with 7 bases matching TRBD2. With 0 bases clipped from V and 9 bases from J, the junction kept 11 bases outside the gene matches. Germline lookup yields CDR1 DFQATT and CDR2 SNEGSKA (reference sequence). This CDR3 has 15 amino acids. The CDR3 sequence: CSARDLVAGVSEQFF. DNA of the CDR3: TGCAGTGCTAGAGATTTAGTGGCGGGAGTCAGTGAGCAGTTCTTC.

This clonotype came up many times. The rearrangement links TRBV6-2 or TRBV6-3 to TRBJ1-1; no definite D call. Trimming cost V 1 base and J 6 bases, with 21 bases left between them. The CDR3 covers 17 residues. Per the germline V gene, CDR1 is MNHEY and CDR2 is SVGEGT. In nucleotides, the CDR3 is TGTGCCAGCAGTTACTATGTTTCGTGGACGACCGGCGCTGAAGCTTTCTTT. Amino acids: CASSYYVSWTTGAEAFF.

The rearrangement uses TRBV10-2 and TRBJ1-6; 7 nucleotides align to TRBD1. The CDR3 contains 13 residues. After removal of 6 bases from V and 7 bases from J, the junction contained 3 bases not matched to a gene. The germline gives CDR1 WSHSY, CDR2 SAAADI. CDR3 amino acids: CASRQGRNSPLHF. DNA of the CDR3: TGCGCCAGCAGACAGGGGAGAAATTCACCCCTCCACTTT.

This clonotype has a count of ten or more. The chain uses TRBV12-3 or TRBV12-4 and TRBJ2-7; 8 positions agree with TRBD1. The CDR3 consists of 14 residues. V lost 6 bases to trimming and J lost 2 bases; unmatched junction nucleotides: 6. CDR3: CASSRGQDPYEQYF. The CDR3 region has the DNA TGTGCCAGCAGCCGGGGACAGGACCCCTACGAGCAGTACTTC.

The chain couples TRBV12-3 or TRBV12-4 to TRBJ2-5, with 8 bases lining up with TRBD2. Trimming at V came to 1 base and at J to 5 bases, leaving 3 bases not matched to a gene. The CDR3 extends over 14 amino acids. The CDR3 coding sequence is TGTGCCAGCAGTTTAGAAGCGGGAGTTGAGACCCAGTACTTC. Translated, it gives CASSLEAGVETQYF.

This chain connects TRBV28 to TRBJ2-6; D uncertain. CDR3 length: 16 amino acids. Germline CDR1 is MDHEN and CDR2 is SYDVKM. V dropped 5 bases and J dropped 0 bases, with 11 bases sitting between them. The DNA for the CDR3 is TGTGCCAGCAGTGGCGTGCTGAGCTCTGGGGCCAACGTCCTGACTTTC. This sequence encodes CASSGVLSSGANVLTF.

Relative to its sample, this clonotype is medium-sized. The V call is TRBV20-1, the J call TRBJ2-7, with 7 bases matching TRBD1. Germline-derived CDR1 and CDR2 are DFQATT and SNEGSKA (reference sequence). This CDR3 is 14 amino acids long. V dropped 0 bases and J dropped 0; count of bases not matched to a gene: 2. The CDR3 region has the DNA TGCAGTGCTAGAGAGGGGACAGCCTCCTACGAGCAGTACTTC. Amino acids: CSAREGTASYEQYF.

The chain carries TRBV2 and TRBJ1-1, with D hard to call. Trimming took 8 bases from V and 5 from J, leaving 12 bases between them. The CDR3 is 12 amino acids. The V gene's germline CDR1 is SNHLY and CDR2 FYNNEI. Written as DNA, the CDR3 is TGTGCCAGCCAGGCCTGGGGTACTGAAGCTTTCTTT. Protein product: CASQAWGTEAFF.

This clonotype came up many times. The genes are TRBV29-1 and TRBJ2-3; D is unclear. The CDR3 spans 16 residues. Germline CDR1 and CDR2: SQVTM and ANQGSEA. Deletions cut 5 bases from V and 1 base from J, with 19 bases between. The CDR3 loop reads CSVQRVDWQGTDTQYF. Written as DNA, the CDR3 is TGCAGCGTTCAACGCGTCGACTGGCAAGGCACAGATACGCAGTATTTT.

This clonotype has a handful of counts. The genes are TRBV4-2 and TRBJ2-7; D unclear. V lost 3 bases and J lost 5, with 23 bases in between. The CDR3 runs to 17 residues. Per germline, CDR1 LGHNA and CDR2 YNFKEQ. CDR3 sequence reads: CASSHATQLSYEDEQYF. DNA for the CDR3: TGTGCCAGCAGCCATGCGACCCAACTTTCCTACGAAGACGAGCAGTACTTC.

This clonotype has ten or more counts. The chain is built from TRBV20-1 and TRBJ1-5; tentative D call: TRBD1 (5 bases). The germline V gene encodes CDR1 DFQATT and CDR2 SNEGSKA (reference sequence). The ends were cut back, 0 bases at V and 3 bases at J, with 12 bases in the middle. The CDR3 covers 15 residues. The CDR3 loop reads CSARDHGGPNQPQHF. CDR3 DNA: TGCAGTGCTAGAGATCATGGGGGACCCAATCAGCCCCAGCATTTT.

Worth noting for this clonotype: A much more abundant neighbour one base away suggests this may be a read error. This rearrangement joins TRBV20-1 to TRBJ2-3; the match to TRBD2 covers 12 bases. Looked up from germline, CDR1 is DFQATT and CDR2 is SNEGSKA (reference sequence). This CDR3 comprises 16 residues. The CDR3 region is CRAPPGTSGGPGTQYF. CDR3 nucleotides: TGCAGAGCGCCTCCGGGAACTAGCGGGGGGCCCGGTACGCAGTATTTT.